The sequence of this TCR beta chain was determined in a study of regulatory T cells in long-lasting Graves disease. The wider study: Over 5 years of antithyroid drugs plus positive TSH receptor antibodies defined persistent Graves' disease. Whole-study findings and limits: No thyroid tissue was studied; the work used peripheral blood only.

According to the study, TCR beta libraries were built with iRepertoire HTBI primers and CDR3-region Arm-PCR. TCRdb ran MiXCR on the multiplex PCR reads and lists one entry per CDR3 protein. The data show roughly 450,000 distinct CDR3 sequences, 23% seen once. Indicated time point: persistent/refractory GD, antithyroid drugs over 5 years with positive TRAb. PBMC RNA was the source of the TCR library. An endocrinology unit in Xi'an, China, supplied the patients. This clonotype was recorded at least ten times. Its antigen is unidentified. Here the sequenced sample was peripheral blood mononuclear cells (PBMCs), taken when the disease was refractory, from a patient treated with antithyroid drugs. The TCR sequence derives from a female donor with Graves disease.

CDR3 nucleotides: TGTGCCAGCTCACCAATCAACAGGGGGCAGGAAGGCTACACCTTC. Its translation is CASSPINRGQEGYTF. The chain has TRBV18 and TRBJ1-2, with 9 bases identical to TRBD1. V shed 2 bases and J 8 bases; nucleotides not matched to a gene: 9. CDR1 is KGHSH and CDR2 is LQKENI in the germline V gene. The CDR3 spans 15 residues.